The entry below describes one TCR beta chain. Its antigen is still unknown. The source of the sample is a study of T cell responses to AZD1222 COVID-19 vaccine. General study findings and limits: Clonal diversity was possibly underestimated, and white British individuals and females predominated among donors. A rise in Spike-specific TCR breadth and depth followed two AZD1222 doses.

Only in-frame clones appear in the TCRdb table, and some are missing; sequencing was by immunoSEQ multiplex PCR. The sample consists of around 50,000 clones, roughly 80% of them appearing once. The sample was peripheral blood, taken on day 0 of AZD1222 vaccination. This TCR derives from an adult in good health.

For the CDR3, the DNA is TGTGCCAGCAGGACAGGTTCCTATGGCTACACCTTC. Translation gives CASRTGSYGYTF. V usage is TRBV6-5 and J usage is TRBJ1-2, with D possibly TRBD1 on 6 matching bases. V lost 6 bases and J 4 bases, leaving 9 bases between the germline ends. This CDR3 has 12 amino acids. In germline, CDR1 is MNHEY, CDR2 SVGAGI.